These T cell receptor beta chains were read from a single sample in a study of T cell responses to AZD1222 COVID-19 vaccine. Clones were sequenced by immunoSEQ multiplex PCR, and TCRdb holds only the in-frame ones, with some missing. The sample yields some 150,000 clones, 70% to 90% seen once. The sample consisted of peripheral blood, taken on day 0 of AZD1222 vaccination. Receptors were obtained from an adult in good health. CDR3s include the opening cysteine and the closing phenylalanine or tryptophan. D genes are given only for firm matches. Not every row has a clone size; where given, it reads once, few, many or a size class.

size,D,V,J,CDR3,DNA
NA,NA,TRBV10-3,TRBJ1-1,CAIRLTGENTEAFF,TGTGCCATCAGGCTAACGGGGGAAAACACTGAAGCTTTCTTT
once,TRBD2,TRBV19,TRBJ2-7,CASSSQRGGEQYF,TGTGCCAGTAGTAGCCAGCGGGGTGGGGAGCAGTACTTC
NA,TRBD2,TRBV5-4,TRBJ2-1,CASSLEVAGLNEQFF,TGTGCCAGCAGCTTGGAGGTAGCGGGACTTAATGAGCAGTTCTTC
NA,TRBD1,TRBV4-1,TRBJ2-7,CASSQDGRGQYEQYF,TGCGCCAGCAGCCAAGATGGCAGGGGGCAATACGAGCAGTACTTC
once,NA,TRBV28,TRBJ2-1,CASSLNYNEQFF,TGTGCCAGCAGTCTTAACTACAATGAGCAGTTCTTC
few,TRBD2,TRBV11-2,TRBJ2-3,CASSFRRGDTQYF,TGTGCCAGCAGCTTTCGGCGGGGGGATACGCAGTATTTT
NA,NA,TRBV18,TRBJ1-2,CASSSATESNYGYTF,TGTGCCAGCTCATCAGCGACAGAATCTAACTATGGCTACACCTTC
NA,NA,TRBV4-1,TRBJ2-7,CASSQDTRSSYEQYF,TGCGCCAGCAGCCAAGACACGAGGAGCTCCTACGAGCAGTACTTC
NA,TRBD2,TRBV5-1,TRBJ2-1,CASSYASGSPINEQFF,TGCGCCAGCAGTTATGCTAGCGGGAGCCCGATCAATGAGCAGTTCTTC
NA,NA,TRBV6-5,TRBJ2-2,CASSYGGELFF,TGTGCCAGCAGTTACGGCGGGGAGCTGTTTTTT
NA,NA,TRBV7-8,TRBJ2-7,CASSSTGPSYEQYF,TGTGCCAGCAGCTCTACAGGGCCTTCCTACGAGCAGTACTTC
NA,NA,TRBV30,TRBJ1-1,CAWSVPGNTEAFF,TGTGCCTGGAGTGTCCCCGGGAACACTGAAGCTTTCTTT
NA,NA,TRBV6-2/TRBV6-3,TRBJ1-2,CASSFLGASYGYTF,TGTGCCAGCAGCTTTCTCGGAGCGAGCTATGGCTACACCTTC
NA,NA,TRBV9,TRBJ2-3,CASSVVGTDTQYF,TGTGCCAGCAGCGTAGTGGGGACAGATACGCAGTATTTT
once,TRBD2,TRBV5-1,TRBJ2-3,CASSLVSGGTTQYF,TGCGCCAGCAGCTTGGTTTCGGGGGGAACTACGCAGTATTTT
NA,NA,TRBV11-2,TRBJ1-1,CASSFGQLNTEAFF,TGTGCCAGCAGCTTCGGACAGCTGAACACTGAAGCTTTCTTT
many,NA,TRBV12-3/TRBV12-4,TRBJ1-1,CASSEPWNTEAFF,TGTGCCAGCAGCGAGCCTTGGAACACTGAAGCTTTCTTT
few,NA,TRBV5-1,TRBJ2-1,CASTFGAVQSYNEQFF,TGCGCCAGCACTTTCGGAGCAGTACAGTCCTACAATGAGCAGTTCTTC
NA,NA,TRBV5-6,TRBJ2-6,CASSLEGLGASGANVLTF,TGTGCCAGCAGCTTGGAGGGGTTGGGCGCGAGTGGGGCCAACGTCCTGACTTTC
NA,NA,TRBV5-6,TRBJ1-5,CASSLSSGQPQHF,TGTGCCAGCAGCTTGTCGTCAGGGCAGCCCCAGCATTTT
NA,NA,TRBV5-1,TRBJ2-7,CASSLEANYEQYF,TGCGCCAGCAGCTTGGAAGCAAACTACGAGCAGTACTTC
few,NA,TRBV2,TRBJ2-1,CASSELGDSLGSYNEQFF,TGTGCCAGCAGTGAACTGGGGGATTCCTTGGGGTCCTACAATGAGCAGTTCTTC
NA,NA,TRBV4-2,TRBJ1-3,CASSRAGAVSGNTIYF,TGTGCCAGCAGCCGGGCCGGGGCCGTCTCTGGAAACACCATATATTTT
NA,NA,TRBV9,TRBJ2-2,CASSVYSGNTGELFF,TGTGCCAGCAGCGTATATAGCGGGAACACCGGGGAGCTGTTTTTT
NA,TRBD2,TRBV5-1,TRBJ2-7,CASRTGGPESEQYF,TGCGCCAGCAGGACGGGAGGGCCGGAGTCTGAGCAGTACTTC
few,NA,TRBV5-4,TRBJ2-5,CASSARQVQETQYF,TGTGCCAGCAGCGCGAGACAGGTCCAAGAGACCCAGTACTTC
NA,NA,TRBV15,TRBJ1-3,CATSRDLLTGNTIYF,TGTGCCACCAGCAGAGATCTATTGACTGGAAACACCATATATTTT
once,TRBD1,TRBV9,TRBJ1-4,CASSVDGQGSGEKLFF,TGTGCCAGCAGCGTAGATGGACAGGGCAGTGGAGAAAAACTGTTTTTT
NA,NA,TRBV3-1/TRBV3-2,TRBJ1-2,CASSQDMAGNYGYTF,TGTGCCAGCAGCCAAGATATGGCGGGTAACTATGGCTACACCTTC
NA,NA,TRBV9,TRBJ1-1,CASSVDGWSEAFF,TGTGCCAGCAGCGTAGACGGGTGGTCTGAAGCTTTCTTT
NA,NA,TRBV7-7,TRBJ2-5,CASTLGGGEETQYF,TGTGCCAGCACCCTCGGAGGGGGGGAAGAGACCCAGTACTTC
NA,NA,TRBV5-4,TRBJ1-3,CASSSSGTGNTIYF,TGTGCCAGCAGCTCCTCAGGGACTGGAAACACCATATATTTT
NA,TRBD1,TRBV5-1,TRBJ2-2,CASSWTGSGTGELFF,TGCGCCAGCAGCTGGACAGGATCCGGCACCGGGGAGCTGTTTTTT
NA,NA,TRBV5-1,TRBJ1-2,CASSLVSPNYGYTF,TGCGCCAGCAGCTTGGTTAGCCCTAACTATGGCTACACCTTC
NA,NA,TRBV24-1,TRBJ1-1,CATSDASRDTEAFF,TGTGCCACCAGTGATGCCTCAAGGGACACTGAAGCTTTCTTT
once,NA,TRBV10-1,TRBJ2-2,CASRDFDTGELFF,TGCGCCAGCAGGGACTTTGACACCGGGGAGCTGTTTTTT
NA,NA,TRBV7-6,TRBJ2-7,CASSLSGGDEQYF,TGTGCCAGCAGCTTATCAGGGGGGGACGAGCAGTACTTC
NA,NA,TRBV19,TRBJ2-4,CASSLGNTAKNIQYF,TGTGCCAGTAGTTTAGGGAATACGGCCAAAAACATTCAGTACTTC
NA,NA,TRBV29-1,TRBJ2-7,CSVKRSLSYEQYF,TGCAGCGTTAAACGGTCCCTATCCTACGAGCAGTACTTC
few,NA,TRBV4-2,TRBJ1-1,CASSQDLVGAEAFF,TGTGCCAGCAGCCAAGATTTGGTCGGGGCTGAAGCTTTCTTT
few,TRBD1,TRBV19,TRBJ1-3,CASSAGTASGNTIYF,TGTGCCAGTAGTGCAGGGACAGCTTCTGGAAACACCATATATTTT
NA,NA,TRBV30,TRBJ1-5,CAWRGHPGQPQHF,TGTGCCTGGAGAGGACACCCTGGGCAGCCCCAGCATTTT
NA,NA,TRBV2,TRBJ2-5,CASSEWGAPETQYF,TGTGCCAGCAGTGAATGGGGAGCTCCAGAGACCCAGTACTTC
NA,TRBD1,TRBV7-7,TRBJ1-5,CASTGTVYGENQPQHF,TGTGCCAGTACCGGGACAGTGTATGGGGAAAATCAGCCCCAGCATTTT
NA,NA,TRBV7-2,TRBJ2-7,CASRLTEVLYYEQYF,TGTGCCAGCAGACTGACAGAAGTTCTATATTACGAGCAGTACTTC
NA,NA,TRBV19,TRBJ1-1,CASRSGGTEAFF,TGTGCCAGTAGGTCGGGAGGCACTGAAGCTTTCTTT
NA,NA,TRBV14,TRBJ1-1,CASSQDSLNTEAFF,TGTGCCAGCAGCCAAGACAGCTTAAACACTGAAGCTTTCTTT
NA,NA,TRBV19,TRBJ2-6,CASSIGGANVLTF,TGTGCCAGTAGTATTGGAGGGGCCAACGTCCTGACTTTC
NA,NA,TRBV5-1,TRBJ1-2,CASSLAPGQANYGYTF,TGCGCCAGCAGCTTGGCCCCCGGCCAGGCCAACTATGGCTACACCTTC
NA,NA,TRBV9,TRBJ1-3,CASSGGGNGNTIYF,TGTGCCAGCAGCGGGGGAGGCAATGGAAACACCATATATTTT
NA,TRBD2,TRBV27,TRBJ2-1,CASSSLAGVSYNEQFF,TGTGCCAGCAGTTCCCTAGCGGGAGTAAGCTACAATGAGCAGTTCTTC
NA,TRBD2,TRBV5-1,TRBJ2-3,CASSLALAGYTDTQYF,TGCGCCAGCAGCTTGGCACTAGCGGGCTACACAGATACGCAGTATTTT
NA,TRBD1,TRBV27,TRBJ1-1,CASSPAGGNTEAFF,TGTGCCAGCAGTCCCGCAGGGGGTAACACTGAAGCTTTCTTT
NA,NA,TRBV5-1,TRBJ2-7,CASSFLGARSYEQYF,TGCGCCAGCAGCTTTTTAGGGGCCCGCTCCTACGAGCAGTACTTC
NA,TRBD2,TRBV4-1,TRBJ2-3,CASSPNSGGSDTQYF,TGCGCCAGCAGCCCTAATAGCGGGGGTTCAGATACGCAGTATTTT
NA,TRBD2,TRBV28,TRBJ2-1,CASSLSLAGYNEQFF,TGTGCCAGCAGTTTGTCGCTAGCGGGGTACAATGAGCAGTTCTTC
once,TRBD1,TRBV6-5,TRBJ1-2,CASSTGTGVGYTF,TGTGCCAGCAGTACCGGGACAGGGGTCGGCTACACCTTC
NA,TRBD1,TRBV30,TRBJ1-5,CAWRRSDRDYQPQHF,TGTGCCTGGAGAAGGAGTGACAGGGACTACCAGCCCCAGCATTTT
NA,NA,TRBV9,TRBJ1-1,CASSVLGESTEAFF,TGTGCCAGCAGCGTTTTAGGGGAGTCCACTGAAGCTTTCTTT
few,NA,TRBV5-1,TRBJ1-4,CASSGTATTNEKLFF,TGCGCCAGCAGCGGGACGGCCACAACTAATGAAAAACTGTTTTTT